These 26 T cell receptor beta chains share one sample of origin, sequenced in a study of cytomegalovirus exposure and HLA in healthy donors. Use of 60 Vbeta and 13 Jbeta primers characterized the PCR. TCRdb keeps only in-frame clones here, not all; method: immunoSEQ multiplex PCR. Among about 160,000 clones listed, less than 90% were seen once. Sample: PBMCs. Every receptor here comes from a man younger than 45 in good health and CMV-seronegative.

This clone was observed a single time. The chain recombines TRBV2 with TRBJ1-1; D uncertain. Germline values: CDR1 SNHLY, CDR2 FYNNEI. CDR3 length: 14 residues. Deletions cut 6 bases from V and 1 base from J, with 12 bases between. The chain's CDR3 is CASRGRRTNTEAFF. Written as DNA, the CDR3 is TGTGCCAGCAGGGGGAGACGGACGAACACTGAAGCTTTCTTT.

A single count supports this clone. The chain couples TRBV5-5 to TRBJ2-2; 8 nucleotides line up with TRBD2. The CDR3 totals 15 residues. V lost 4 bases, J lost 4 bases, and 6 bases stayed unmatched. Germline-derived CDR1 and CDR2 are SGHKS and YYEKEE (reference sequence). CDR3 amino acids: CASSISGVLTGELFF. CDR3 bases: TGTGCCAGCAGCATTAGCGGGGTTCTCACCGGGGAGCTGTTTTTT.

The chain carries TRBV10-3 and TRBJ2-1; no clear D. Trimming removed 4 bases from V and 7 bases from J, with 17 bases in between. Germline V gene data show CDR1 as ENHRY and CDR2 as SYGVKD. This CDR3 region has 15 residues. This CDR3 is CAISVGTPLTNEQFF. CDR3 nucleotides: TGTGCCATCAGTGTTGGTACCCCTTTGACTAATGAGCAGTTCTTC.

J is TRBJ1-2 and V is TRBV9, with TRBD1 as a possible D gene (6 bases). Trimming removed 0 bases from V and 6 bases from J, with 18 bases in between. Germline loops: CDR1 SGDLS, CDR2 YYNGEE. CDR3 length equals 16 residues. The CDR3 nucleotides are TGTGCCAGCAGCGTAGCTCCAGCGGTCGGACAGAATGGCTACACCTTC. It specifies CASSVAPAVGQNGYTF.

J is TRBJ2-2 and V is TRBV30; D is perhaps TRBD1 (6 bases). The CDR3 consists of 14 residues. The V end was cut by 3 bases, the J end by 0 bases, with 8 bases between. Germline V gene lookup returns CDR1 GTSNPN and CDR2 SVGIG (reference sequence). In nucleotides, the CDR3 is TGTGCCTGGAGGTGGGGGCCGAACACCGGGGAGCTGTTTTTT. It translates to CAWRWGPNTGELFF.

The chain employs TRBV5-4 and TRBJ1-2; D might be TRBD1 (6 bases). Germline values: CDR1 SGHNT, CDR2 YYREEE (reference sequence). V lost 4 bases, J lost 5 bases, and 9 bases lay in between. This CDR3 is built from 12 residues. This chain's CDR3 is CASSRDKYGYTF. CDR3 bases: TGTGCCAGCAGCCGGGACAAGTATGGCTACACCTTC. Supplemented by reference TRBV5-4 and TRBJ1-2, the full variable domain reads ETGVTQSPTHLIKTRGQQVTLRCSSQSGHNTVSWYQQALGQGPQFIFQYYREEENGRGNFPPRFSGLQFPNYSSELNVNALELDDSALYLCASSRDKYGYTFGSGTRLTVV.

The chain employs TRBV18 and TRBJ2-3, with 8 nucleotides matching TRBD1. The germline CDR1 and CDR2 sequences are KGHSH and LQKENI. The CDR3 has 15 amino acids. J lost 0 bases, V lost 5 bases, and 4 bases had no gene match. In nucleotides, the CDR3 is TGTGCCAGCTCAAACAGACAGGGGAGCACAGATACGCAGTATTTT. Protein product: CASSNRQGSTDTQYF.

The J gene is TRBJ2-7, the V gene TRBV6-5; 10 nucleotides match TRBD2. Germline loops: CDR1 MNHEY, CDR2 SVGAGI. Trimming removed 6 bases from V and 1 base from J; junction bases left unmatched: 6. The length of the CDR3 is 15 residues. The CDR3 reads CASRLLAGASYEQYF. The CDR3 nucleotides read TGTGCCAGCAGACTCCTAGCGGGGGCTTCCTACGAGCAGTACTTC.

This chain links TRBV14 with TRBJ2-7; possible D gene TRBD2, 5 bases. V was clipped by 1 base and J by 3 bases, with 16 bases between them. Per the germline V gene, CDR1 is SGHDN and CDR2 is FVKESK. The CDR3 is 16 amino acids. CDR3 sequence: CASSQGPGTSFYEQYF. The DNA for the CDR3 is TGTGCCAGCAGCCAAGGGCCGGGAACGTCGTTCTACGAGCAGTACTTC.

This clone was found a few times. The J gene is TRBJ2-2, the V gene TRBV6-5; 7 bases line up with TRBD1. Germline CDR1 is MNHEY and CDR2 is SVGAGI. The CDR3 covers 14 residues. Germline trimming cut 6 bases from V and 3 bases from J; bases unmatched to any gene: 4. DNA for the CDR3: TGTGCCAGCAGGAGGGGGCGCGACACCGGGGAGCTGTTTTTT. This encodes CASRRGRDTGELFF.

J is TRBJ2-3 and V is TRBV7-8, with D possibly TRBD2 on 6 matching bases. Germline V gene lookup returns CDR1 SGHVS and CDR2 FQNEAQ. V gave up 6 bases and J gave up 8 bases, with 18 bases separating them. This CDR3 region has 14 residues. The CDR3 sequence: CASSLFRERRTQYF. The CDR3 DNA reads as TGTGCCAGCAGTCTGTTTCGGGAGCGGCGTACGCAGTATTTT.

The CDR3 coding sequence is TGTGCCACCAGCGAGCCTGGACTAGCGGGAGACGATACGCAGTATTTT. Amino acid sequence: CATSEPGLAGDDTQYF. The chain has TRBV15 and TRBJ2-3; 13 bases line up with TRBD2. The CDR3 sequence is 16 residues long. Trimming took 5 bases from V and 6 from J; bases not matched to a gene: 8. In germline, CDR1 is LNHNV, CDR2 YYDKDF (reference sequence).

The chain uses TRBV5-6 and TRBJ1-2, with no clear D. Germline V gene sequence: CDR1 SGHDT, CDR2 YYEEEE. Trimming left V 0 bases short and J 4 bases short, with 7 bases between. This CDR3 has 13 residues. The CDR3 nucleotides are TGTGCCAGCAGCTTGGACAGAACCTATGGCTACACCTTC. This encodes CASSLDRTYGYTF.

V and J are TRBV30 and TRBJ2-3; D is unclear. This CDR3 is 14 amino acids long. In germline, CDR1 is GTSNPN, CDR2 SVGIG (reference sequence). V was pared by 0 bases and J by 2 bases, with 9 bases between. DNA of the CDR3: TGTGCCTGGAGTGTACTTACTTCCACAGATACGCAGTATTTT. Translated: CAWSVLTSTDTQYF. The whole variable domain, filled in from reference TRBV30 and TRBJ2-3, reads SQTIHQWPATLVQPVGSPLSLECTVEGTSNPNLYWYRQAAGRGLQLLFYSVGIGQISSEVPQNLSASRPQDRQFILSSKKLLLSDSGFYLCAWSVLTSTDTQYFGPGTRLTVL.

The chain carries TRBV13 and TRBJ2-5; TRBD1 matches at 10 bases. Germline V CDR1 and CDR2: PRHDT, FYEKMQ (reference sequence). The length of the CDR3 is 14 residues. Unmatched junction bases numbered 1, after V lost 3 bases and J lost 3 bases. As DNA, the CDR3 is TGTGCCAGCAGCTTGGGGACAGGGGAAGAGACCCAGTACTTC. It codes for CASSLGTGEETQYF.

This chain's CDR3 is CAWSVLSWTDRGYTF. CDR3 coding DNA: TGTGCCTGGAGTGTTTTGTCGTGGACAGACCGTGGCTACACCTTC. The chain is built from TRBV30 and TRBJ1-2, with D perhaps TRBD1 (6 bases). Germline V gene sequence: CDR1 GTSNPN, CDR2 SVGIG (reference sequence). The germline V and J ends were trimmed by 0 bases and 7 bases, with 18 bases remaining between them. This CDR3 region has 15 residues.

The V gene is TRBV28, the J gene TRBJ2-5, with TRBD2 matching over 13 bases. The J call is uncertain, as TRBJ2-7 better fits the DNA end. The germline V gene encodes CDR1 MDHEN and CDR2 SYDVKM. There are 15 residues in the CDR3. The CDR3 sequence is CASRTSGGSGYEQYF. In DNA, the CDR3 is TGTGCCAGCAGGACTAGCGGGGGGTCAGGGTACGAGCAGTACTTC.

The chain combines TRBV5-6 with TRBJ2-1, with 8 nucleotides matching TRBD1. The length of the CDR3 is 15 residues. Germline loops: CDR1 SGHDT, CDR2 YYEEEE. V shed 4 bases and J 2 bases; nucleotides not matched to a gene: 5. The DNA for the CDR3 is TGTGCCAGCAGCCTCCGGACAGGGCCCTACAATGAGCAGTTCTTC. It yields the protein CASSLRTGPYNEQFF.

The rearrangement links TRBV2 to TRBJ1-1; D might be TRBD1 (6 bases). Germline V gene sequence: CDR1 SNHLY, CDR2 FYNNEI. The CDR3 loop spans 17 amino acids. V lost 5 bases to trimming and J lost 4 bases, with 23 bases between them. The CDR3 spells CASSLERSGARSTEAFF. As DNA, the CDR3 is TGTGCCAGCAGTCTGGAGAGATCAGGGGCCCGTTCCACTGAAGCTTTCTTT.

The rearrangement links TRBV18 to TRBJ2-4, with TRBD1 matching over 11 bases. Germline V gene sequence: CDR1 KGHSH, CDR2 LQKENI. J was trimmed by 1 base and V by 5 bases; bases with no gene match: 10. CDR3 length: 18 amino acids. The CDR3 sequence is CASSSQGTGGWAKNIQYF. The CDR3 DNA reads TGTGCCAGCTCATCTCAAGGGACAGGGGGTTGGGCCAAAAACATTCAGTACTTC. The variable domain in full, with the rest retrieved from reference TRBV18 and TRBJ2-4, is NAGVMQNPRHLVRRRGQEARLRCSPMKGHSHVYWYRQLPEEGLKFMVYLQKENIIDESGMPKERFSAEFPKEGPSILRIQQVVRGDSAAYFCASSSQGTGGWAKNIQYFGAGTRLSVL.

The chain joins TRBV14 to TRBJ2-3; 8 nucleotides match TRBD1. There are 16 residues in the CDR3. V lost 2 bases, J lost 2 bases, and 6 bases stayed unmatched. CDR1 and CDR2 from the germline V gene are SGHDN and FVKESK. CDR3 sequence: CASSQPPDRATDTQYF. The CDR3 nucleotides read TGTGCCAGCAGCCAACCCCCGGACAGGGCCACAGATACGCAGTATTTT.

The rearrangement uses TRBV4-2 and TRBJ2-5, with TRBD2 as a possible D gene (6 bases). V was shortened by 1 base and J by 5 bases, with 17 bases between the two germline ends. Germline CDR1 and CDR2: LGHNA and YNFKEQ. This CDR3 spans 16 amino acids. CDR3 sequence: CASSQGAGRLEETQYF. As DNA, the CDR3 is TGTGCCAGCAGCCAAGGGGCGGGGAGACTAGAGGAGACCCAGTACTTC.

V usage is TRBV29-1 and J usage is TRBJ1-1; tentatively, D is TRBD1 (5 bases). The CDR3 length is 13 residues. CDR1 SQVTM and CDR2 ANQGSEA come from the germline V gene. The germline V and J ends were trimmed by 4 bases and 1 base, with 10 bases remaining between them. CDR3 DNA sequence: TGCAGCGTTGCGGGGGGACGGAACACTGAAGCTTTCTTT. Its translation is CSVAGGRNTEAFF.

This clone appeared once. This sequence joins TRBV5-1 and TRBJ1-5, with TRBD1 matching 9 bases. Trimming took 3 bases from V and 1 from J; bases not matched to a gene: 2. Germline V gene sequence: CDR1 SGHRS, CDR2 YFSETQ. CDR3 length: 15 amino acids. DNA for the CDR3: TGCGCCAGCAGCTGGGGACAGGGAAGCAATCAGCCCCAGCATTTT. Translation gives CASSWGQGSNQPQHF.

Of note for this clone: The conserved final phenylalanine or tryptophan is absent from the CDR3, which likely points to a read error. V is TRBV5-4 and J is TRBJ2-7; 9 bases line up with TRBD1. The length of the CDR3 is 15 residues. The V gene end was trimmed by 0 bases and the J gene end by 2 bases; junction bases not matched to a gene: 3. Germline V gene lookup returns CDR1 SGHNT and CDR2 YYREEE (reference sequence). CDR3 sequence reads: CASSLAGTGPYEQYL. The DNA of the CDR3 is TGTGCCAGCAGCTTGGCCGGGACAGGGCCCTACGAGCAGTACCTC.

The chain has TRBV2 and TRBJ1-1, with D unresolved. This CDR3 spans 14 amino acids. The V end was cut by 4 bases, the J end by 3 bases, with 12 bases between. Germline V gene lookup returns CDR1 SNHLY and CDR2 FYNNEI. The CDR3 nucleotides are TGTGCCAGCAGTGTTCTGGGGAGCGACACTGAAGCTTTCTTT. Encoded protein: CASSVLGSDTEAFF.